This section outlines one TCR beta chain sequence together with its context. The CDR3 runs to 15 residues. The V segment lost 5 bases and the J segment 0 bases; nucleotides outside the gene matches: 7. Germline V gene sequence: CDR1 SGHRS, CDR2 YFSETQ. This sample was included in a study of control samples from healthy donors and cancer patients. Some clones are missing from TCRdb's copy, which holds only in-frame ones; the method was immunoSEQ multiplex PCR. This table has thousands of clones, approximately 81% appearing once. What was sequenced was PBMCs. This chain uses TRBV5-1 with TRBJ2-7; 8 bases agree with TRBD2. The clonotype comes from a man aged 70 or older with lung cancer. Here the CDR3 reads CASRRTSGPSYEQYF. In nucleotides, the CDR3 is TGCGCCAGCAGGCGCACTAGCGGACCCTCCTACGAGCAGTACTTC. Drawing the rest from reference TRBV5-1 and TRBJ2-7, the complete variable domain is KAGVTQTPRYLIKTRGQQVTLSCSPISGHRSVSWYQQTPGQGLQFLFEYFSETQRNKGNFPGRFSGRQFSNSRSEMNVSTLELGDSALYLCASRRTSGPSYEQYFGPGTRLTVT.